The entry that follows covers one TCR beta chain sequence. These data come from a study of blood T cells in healthy people across ages. The second PCR ran roughly 6 to 11 cycles with a sample-barcoded 5' primer and J-beta primers. TCRdb redid the calling of the 5' RACE reads with MiXCR, one entry per CDR3 protein. Counted here are 700,000 to 850,000 distinct CDR3 sequences, 40% to 65% occurring once; the ten biggest clones make up roughly 37%. V dropped 6 bases and J dropped 3; count of bases not matched to a gene: 5. The CDR3 consists of 14 residues. Germline V lookup: CDR1 SNHLY, CDR2 FYNNEI. The sequence was obtained from an older man in good health. The rearrangement links TRBV2 to TRBJ2-7, with 10 positions matching TRBD2. Sequenced: blood. CDR3 region: CASSLWTSGYEQYF. CDR3 in DNA: TGTGCCAGCAGCCTTTGGACTAGCGGCTACGAGCAGTACTTC. Based on the CDR3 plus reference TRBV2 and TRBJ2-7, the full variable domain is EPEVTQTPSHQVTQMGQEVILRCVPISNHLYFYWYRQILGQKVEFLVSFYNNEISEKSEIFDDQFSVERPDGSNFTLKIRSTKLEDSAMYFCASSLWTSGYEQYFGPGTRLTVT.